This T cell receptor (beta chain) was documented in a study of blood T cell repertoires in COVID-19. For the study at large: Collection of acute and convalescent COVID-19 samples took place in the United States, Italy and Spain. Nucleic acid was either cDNA or gDNA, and it came from T cells, B-cell-depleted T cells, or PBMCs.

Generated by immunoSEQ multiplex PCR, the TCRdb table keeps only in-frame clones and is missing some. The data contain about 240,000 clones, 87% of them singletons. The CDR3 has 17 residues. J lost 1 base, V lost 4 bases, and 12 bases had no gene match. Participants spanned ages roughly 18 to 95 years and resided in roughly 22 US areas. Self-reported history from a screening survey and questionnaire set each donor's cohort. The specimen was PBMCs or T cells enriched from blood (not recorded which). The TCR sequence derives from a woman younger than 45 with acute COVID-19. The chain employs TRBV23-1 and TRBJ1-2; 7 positions agree with TRBD1. TRBV23-1 is an open reading frame whose function is uncertain. CDR3 in DNA: TGCGCCAGCAGTCTCCCCTCCAACAGGGGCCTTAACTATGGCTACACCTTC. Amino acid sequence: CASSLPSNRGLNYGYTF.